The 9 T cell receptor beta chains presented below share a single source sample, sequenced in a study of post-analysis software for immune sequencing data. The study, taken as a whole, reports: Patients showed TRBV5-6, TRBV5-1 and TRBV20-1 among five TRBV segments more frequent than in controls.

No antigens are known for them. TCR beta libraries were prepared from cDNA with unique molecular identifiers. TCRdb ran MiXCR on the PCR reads and lists one entry per CDR3 protein. The sample has hundreds of thousands of distinct CDR3 sequences, 30% seen once; the top ten hold 0.55% to 0.65%. The sample was blood. These receptors were taken from a girl between 5 and 17 years old with multiple sclerosis.

The chain employs TRBV27 and TRBJ1-1, with D hard to call. The V gene lost 0 bases and the J gene lost 4 bases, with 6 bases spanning the gap. The CDR3 is made up of 13 amino acids. Germline assignment: CDR1 MNHEY and CDR2 SMNVEV (reference sequence). CDR3 in amino acids: CASSLSRSTEAFF. CDR3 DNA sequence: TGTGCCAGCAGTTTATCGAGGAGCACTGAAGCTTTCTTT.

The chain has TRBV12-3 or TRBV12-4 and TRBJ1-1; D possibly corresponds to TRBD1 (5 bases). V lost 2 bases to trimming and J lost 7 bases, with 14 bases between them. This CDR3 region has 14 residues. This chain's CDR3 is CASSLIGERGEAFF. CDR3 DNA: TGTGCCAGCAGTTTAATAGGGGAAAGAGGTGAAGCTTTCTTT.

This clonotype was observed a single time. The rearrangement uses TRBV29-1 and TRBJ2-7; D remains unclear. The CDR3 runs 15 residues. CDR1 and CDR2 from the germline V gene are SQVTM and ANQGSEA. Trimming stripped 0 bases from V and 1 base from J, with 13 bases between. CDR3 DNA: TGCAGCGTTGAAGATGACGAGGAAGCTTCCTACGAGCAGTACTTC. Amino acids: CSVEDDEEASYEQYF.

The chain recombines TRBV7-2 with TRBJ1-4; possibly TRBD1 for D (6 bases). In germline, CDR1 is SGHTA, CDR2 FQGNSA. The ends were cut back, 5 bases at V and 7 bases at J, with 17 bases in the middle. This CDR3 comprises 15 residues. CDR3 sequence (DNA): TGTGCCAGCAGCCAACAAGCGGGGGGCGGTGAAAAACTGTTTTTT. The encoded protein is CASSQQAGGGEKLFF.

This clonotype appeared a few times. The V call is TRBV2, the J call TRBJ2-7; perhaps TRBD2 as D (6 bases). Looked up from germline, CDR1 is SNHLY and CDR2 is FYNNEI. CDR3 length: 14 residues. Trimming took 7 bases from V and 1 from J, leaving 14 bases between them. The CDR3 DNA sequence: TGTGCCAGCACCCAGGGTAGCGGATCCTACGAGCAGTACTTC. This codes for CASTQGSGSYEQYF.

This clonotype turned up a few times. The chain recombines TRBV20-1 with TRBJ2-2; a possible D gene is TRBD2 (6 bases). CDR3 size: 15 residues. Germline-derived CDR1 and CDR2 are DFQATT and SNEGSKA (reference sequence). V shed 0 bases and J shed 7 bases, with 15 bases lying between them. For the CDR3, the DNA is TGCAGTGCTAGAGATGGCGGGACTCGGTTCGGGGAGCTGTTTTTT. As protein: CSARDGGTRFGELFF.

V is TRBV10-3 and J is TRBJ1-5; possible D gene TRBD1, 6 bases. The V end lost 0 bases, the J end lost 6 bases, and 9 bases lay between the germline ends. Looked up from germline, CDR1 is ENHRY and CDR2 is SYGVKD. The CDR3 length is 14 residues. CDR3: CAISESTGTQPQHF. CDR3 DNA: TGTGCCATCAGTGAGTCAACAGGGACTCAGCCCCAGCATTTT.

The chain is built from TRBV6-6 and TRBJ1-1; D unclear. CDR1 and CDR2 from the germline V gene are MNHNY and SVGAGI (reference sequence). Trimming stripped 6 bases from V and 4 bases from J, with 12 bases between. This CDR3 has 13 residues. The CDR3 region is CASSRGSATEAFF. The CDR3 region has the DNA TGTGCCAGCAGCCGCGGGTCGGCCACTGAAGCTTTCTTT.

This clonotype was observed a handful of times. This chain joins TRBV15 and TRBJ2-7, with D possibly TRBD2 on 6 matching bases. The CDR3 has 14 amino acids. Trimming took off 1 base at V and 3 bases at J, with 10 bases between the two ends. Germline V gene lookup returns CDR1 LNHNV and CDR2 YYDKDF (reference sequence). DNA for the CDR3: TGTGCCACCAGCAGAGGCGGAGGGGACTACGAGCAGTACTTC. Protein sequence: CATSRGGGDYEQYF. Complete variable domain (other parts from reference TRBV15 and TRBJ2-7): DAMVIQNPRYQVTQFGKPVTLSCSQTLNHNVMYWYQQKSSQAPKLLFHYYDKDFNNEADTPDNFQSRRPNTSFCFLDIRSPGLGDTAMYLCATSRGGGDYEQYFGPGTRLTVT.